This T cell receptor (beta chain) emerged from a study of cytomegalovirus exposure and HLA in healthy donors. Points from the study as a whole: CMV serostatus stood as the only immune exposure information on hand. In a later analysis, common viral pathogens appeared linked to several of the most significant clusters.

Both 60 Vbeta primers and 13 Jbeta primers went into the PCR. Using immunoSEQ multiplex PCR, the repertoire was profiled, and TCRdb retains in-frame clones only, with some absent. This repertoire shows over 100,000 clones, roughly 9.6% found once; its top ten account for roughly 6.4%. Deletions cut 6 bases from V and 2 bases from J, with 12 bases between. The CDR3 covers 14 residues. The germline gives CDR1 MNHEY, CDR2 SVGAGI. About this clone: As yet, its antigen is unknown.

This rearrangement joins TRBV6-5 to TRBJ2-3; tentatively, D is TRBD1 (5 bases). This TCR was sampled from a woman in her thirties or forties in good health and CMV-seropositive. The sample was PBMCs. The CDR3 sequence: CASSHRSPTDTQYF. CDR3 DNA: TGTGCCAGCAGCCACAGGAGCCCCACAGATACGCAGTATTTT.